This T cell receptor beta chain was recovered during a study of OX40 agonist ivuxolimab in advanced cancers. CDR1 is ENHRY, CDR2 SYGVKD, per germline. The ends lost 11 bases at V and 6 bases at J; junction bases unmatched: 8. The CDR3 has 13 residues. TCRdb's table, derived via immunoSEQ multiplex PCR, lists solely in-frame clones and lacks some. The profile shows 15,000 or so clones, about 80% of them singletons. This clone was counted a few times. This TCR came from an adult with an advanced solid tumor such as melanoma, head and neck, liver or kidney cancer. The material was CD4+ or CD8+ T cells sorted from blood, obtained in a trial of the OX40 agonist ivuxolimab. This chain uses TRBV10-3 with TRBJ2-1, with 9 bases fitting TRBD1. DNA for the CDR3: TGTGCCGCCCGGACAGGGGATTCCAATGAGCAGTTCTTC. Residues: CAARTGDSNEQFF.